Included here is one TCR beta chain sequence, with context. CDR3 length: 16 residues. The V and J ends lost 4 bases and 10 bases respectively, with 20 bases between them. From germline, CDR1 is SGHAT and CDR2 FQDESV (reference sequence). The table came from immunoSEQ multiplex PCR; TCRdb's copy has only in-frame clones and leaves some out. The sample lists roughly 35,000 clones, approximately 78% occurring once. This entry comes from a study of OX40 agonist ivuxolimab in advanced cancers. The clonotype comes from an adult with an advanced solid tumor such as melanoma, head and neck, liver or kidney cancer. This material consisted of CD4+ or CD8+ T cells sorted from blood, taken in a trial of the OX40 agonist ivuxolimab. This chain joins TRBV11-1 and TRBJ1-6; tentative D call: TRBD1 (5 bases). The CDR3 spells CASSSFPGTPGSPLHF. The CDR3 nucleotides read TGTGCCAGCAGCTCGTTCCCCGGGACCCCCGGGTCACCCCTCCACTTT.